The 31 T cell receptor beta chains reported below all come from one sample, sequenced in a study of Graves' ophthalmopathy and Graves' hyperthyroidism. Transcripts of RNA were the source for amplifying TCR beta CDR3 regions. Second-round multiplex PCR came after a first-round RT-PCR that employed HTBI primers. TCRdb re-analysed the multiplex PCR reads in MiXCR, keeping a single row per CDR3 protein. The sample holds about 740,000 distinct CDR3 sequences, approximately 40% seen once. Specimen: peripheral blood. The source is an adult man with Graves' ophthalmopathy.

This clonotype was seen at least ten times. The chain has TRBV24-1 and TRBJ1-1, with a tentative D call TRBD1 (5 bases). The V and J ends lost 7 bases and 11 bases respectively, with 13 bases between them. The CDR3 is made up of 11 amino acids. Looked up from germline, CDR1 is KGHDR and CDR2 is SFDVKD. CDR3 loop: CATRAAGEAFF. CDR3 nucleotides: TGTGCCACCAGGGCAGCGGGGGAGGCTTTCTTT.

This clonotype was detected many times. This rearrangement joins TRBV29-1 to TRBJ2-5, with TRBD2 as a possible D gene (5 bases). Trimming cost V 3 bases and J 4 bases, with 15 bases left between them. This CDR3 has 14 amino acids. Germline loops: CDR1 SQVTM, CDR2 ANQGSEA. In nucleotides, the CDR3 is TGCAGCGTTGAGCGGACGTCTCGGGGAGAGACCCAGTACTTC. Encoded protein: CSVERTSRGETQYF.

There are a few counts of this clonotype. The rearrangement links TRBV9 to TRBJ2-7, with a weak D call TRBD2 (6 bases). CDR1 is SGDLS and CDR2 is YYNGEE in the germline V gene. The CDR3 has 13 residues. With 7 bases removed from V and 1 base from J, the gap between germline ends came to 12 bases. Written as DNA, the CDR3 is TGTGCCAGCGCCAGCGGGTATTCCTACGAGCAGTACTTC. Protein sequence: CASASGYSYEQYF. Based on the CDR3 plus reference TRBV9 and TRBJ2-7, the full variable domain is DSGVTQTPKHLITATGQRVTLRCSPRSGDLSVYWYQQSLDQGLQFLIQYYNGEERAKGNILERFSAQQFPDLHSELNLSSLELGDSALYFCASASGYSYEQYFGPGTRLTVT.

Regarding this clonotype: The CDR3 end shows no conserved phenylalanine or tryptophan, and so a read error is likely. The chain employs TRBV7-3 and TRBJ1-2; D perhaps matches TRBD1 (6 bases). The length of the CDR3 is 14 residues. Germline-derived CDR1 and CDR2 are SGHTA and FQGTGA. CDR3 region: CASSQDIRGFGYTL. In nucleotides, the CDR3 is TGCGCCAGCAGCCAAGACATTAGGGGGTTTGGCTACACCCTC.

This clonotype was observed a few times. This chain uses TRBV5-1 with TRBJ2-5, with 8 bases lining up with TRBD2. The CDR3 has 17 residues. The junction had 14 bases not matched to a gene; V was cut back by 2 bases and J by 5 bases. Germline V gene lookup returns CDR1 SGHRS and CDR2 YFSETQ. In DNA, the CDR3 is TGCGCCAGCAGCTTAGCGGAGGTTATAGCGGGATACGAGACCCAGTACTTC. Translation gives CASSLAEVIAGYETQYF.

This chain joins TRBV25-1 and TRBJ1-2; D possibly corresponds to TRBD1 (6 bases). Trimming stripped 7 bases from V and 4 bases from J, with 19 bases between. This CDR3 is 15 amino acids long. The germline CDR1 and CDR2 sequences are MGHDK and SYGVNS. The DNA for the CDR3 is TGTGCCAGCACCCCGTTCTGGGGGCTTTTCTATGGCTACACCTTC. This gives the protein CASTPFWGLFYGYTF.

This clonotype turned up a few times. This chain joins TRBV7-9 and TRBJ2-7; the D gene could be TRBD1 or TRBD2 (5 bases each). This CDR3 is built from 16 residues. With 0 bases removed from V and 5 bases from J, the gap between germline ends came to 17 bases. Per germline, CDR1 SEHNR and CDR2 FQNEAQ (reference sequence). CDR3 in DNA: TGTGCCAGCAGCTTAGCAGGCGGAATTGGGGGTGACGAGCAGTACTTC. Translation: CASSLAGGIGGDEQYF. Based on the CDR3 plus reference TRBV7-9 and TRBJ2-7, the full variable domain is DTGVSQNPRHKITKRGQNVTFRCDPISEHNRLYWYRQTLGQGPEFLTYFQNEAQLEKSRLLSDRFSAERPKGSFSTLEIQRTEQGDSAMYLCASSLAGGIGGDEQYFGPGTRLTVT.

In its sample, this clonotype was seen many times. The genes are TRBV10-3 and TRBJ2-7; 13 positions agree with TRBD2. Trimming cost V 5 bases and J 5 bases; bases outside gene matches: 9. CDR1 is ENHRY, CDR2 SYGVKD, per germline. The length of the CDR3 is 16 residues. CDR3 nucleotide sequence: TGTGCCATCAGTTGGACTAGCGGGAGATCTATCAACGAGCAGTACTTC. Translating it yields CAISWTSGRSINEQYF.

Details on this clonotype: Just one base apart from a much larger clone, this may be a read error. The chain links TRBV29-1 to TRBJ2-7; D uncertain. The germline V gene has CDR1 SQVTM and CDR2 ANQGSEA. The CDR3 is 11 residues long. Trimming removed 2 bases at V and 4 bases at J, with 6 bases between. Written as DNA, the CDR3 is TGCAGCGTTGAAAGGGCATACGAGCAGTACTTC. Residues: CSVERAYEQYF.

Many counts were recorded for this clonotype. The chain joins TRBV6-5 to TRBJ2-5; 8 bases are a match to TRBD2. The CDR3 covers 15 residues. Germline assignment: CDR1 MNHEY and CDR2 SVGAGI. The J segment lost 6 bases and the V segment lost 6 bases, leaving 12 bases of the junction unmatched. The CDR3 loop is CASSPGLAGTKTQYF. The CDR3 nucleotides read TGTGCCAGCAGCCCTGGACTAGCCGGTACAAAGACCCAGTACTTC.

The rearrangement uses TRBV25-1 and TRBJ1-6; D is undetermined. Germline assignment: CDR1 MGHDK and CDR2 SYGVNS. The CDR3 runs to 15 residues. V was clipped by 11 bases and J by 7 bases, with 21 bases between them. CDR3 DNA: TGTGCCTGGAGTGTATGGGAAGCTGGGAATTCACCCCTCCACTTT. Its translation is CAWSVWEAGNSPLHF.

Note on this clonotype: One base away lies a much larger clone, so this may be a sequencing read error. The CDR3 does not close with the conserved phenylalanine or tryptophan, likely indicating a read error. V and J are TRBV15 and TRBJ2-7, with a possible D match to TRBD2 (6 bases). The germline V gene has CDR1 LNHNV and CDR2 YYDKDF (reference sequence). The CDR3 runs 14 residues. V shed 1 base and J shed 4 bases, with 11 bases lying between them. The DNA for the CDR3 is TGTGCCACCAGCAGAGGGGCAGGAGGGTACGAGCAGTACCTC. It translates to CATSRGAGGYEQYL.

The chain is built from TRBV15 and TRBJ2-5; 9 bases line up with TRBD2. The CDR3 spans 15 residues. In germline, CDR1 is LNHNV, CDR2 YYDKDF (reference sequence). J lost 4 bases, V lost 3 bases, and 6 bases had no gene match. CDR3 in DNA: TGTGCCACCAGCAGCTTAGGCGGGGGGGCAGAGACCCAGTACTTC. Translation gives CATSSLGGGAETQYF. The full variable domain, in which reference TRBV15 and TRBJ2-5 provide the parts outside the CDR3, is DAMVIQNPRYQVTQFGKPVTLSCSQTLNHNVMYWYQQKSSQAPKLLFHYYDKDFNNEADTPDNFQSRRPNTSFCFLDIRSPGLGDTAMYLCATSSLGGGAETQYFGPGTRLLVL.

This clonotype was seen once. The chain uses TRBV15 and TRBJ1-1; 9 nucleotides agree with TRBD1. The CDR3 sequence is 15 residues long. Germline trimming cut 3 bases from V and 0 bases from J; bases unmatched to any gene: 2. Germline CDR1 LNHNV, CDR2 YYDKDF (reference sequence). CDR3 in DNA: TGTGCCACCAGCAGTGGGACAGGGATGAACACTGAAGCTTTCTTT. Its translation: CATSSGTGMNTEAFF. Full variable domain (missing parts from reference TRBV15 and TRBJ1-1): DAMVIQNPRYQVTQFGKPVTLSCSQTLNHNVMYWYQQKSSQAPKLLFHYYDKDFNNEADTPDNFQSRRPNTSFCFLDIRSPGLGDTAMYLCATSSGTGMNTEAFFGQGTRLTVV.

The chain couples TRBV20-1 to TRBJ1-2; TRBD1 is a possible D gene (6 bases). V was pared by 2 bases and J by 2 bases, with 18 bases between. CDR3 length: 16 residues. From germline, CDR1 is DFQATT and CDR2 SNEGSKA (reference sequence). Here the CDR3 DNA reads TGCAGTGCTAGAATCACGGCCCAGACAGGAAACTATGGCTACACCTTC. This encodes CSARITAQTGNYGYTF.

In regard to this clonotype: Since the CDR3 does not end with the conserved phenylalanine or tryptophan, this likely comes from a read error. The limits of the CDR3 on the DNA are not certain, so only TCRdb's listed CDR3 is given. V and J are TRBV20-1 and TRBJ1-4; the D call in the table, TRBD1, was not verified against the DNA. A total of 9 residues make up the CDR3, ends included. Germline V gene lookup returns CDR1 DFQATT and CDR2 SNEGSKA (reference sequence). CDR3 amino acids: CSAIGWRAG.

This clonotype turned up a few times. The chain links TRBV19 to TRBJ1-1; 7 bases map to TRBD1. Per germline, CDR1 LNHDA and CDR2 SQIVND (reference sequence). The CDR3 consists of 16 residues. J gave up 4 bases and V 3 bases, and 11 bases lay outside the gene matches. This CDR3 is CASSMRRGRGSTEAFF. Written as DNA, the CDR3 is TGTGCCAGTAGTATGCGGAGGGGGCGGGGGAGCACTGAAGCTTTCTTT. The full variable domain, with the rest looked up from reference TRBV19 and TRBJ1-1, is DGGITQSPKYLFRKEGQNVTLSCEQNLNHDAMYWYRQDPGQGLRLIYYSQIVNDFQKGDIAEGYSVSREKKESFPLTVTSAQKNPTAFYLCASSMRRGRGSTEAFFGQGTRLTVV.

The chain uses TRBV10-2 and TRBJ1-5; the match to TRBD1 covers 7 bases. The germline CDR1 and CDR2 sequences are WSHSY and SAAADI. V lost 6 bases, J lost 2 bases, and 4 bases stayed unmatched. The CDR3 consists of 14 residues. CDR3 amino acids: CASRQTGGNQPQHF. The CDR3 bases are TGCGCCAGCAGACAAACAGGGGGCAATCAGCCCCAGCATTTT.

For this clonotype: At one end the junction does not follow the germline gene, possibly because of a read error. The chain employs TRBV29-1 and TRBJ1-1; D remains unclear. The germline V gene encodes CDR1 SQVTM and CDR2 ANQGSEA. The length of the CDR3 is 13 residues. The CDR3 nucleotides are TGTGCCTGGAGGTCCAGCATGAACACTGAAGCTTTCTTT. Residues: CAWRSSMNTEAFF.

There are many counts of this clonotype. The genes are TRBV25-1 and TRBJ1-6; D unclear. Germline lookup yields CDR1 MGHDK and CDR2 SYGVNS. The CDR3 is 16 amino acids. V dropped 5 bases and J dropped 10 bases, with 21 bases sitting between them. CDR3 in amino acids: CASSPSLLGFQSPLHF. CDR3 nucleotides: TGTGCCAGCAGTCCCTCCCTACTGGGCTTTCAGTCACCCCTCCACTTT. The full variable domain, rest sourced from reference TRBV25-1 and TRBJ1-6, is EADIYQTPRYLVIGTGKKITLECSQTMGHDKMYWYQQDPGMELHLIHYSYGVNSTEKGDLSSESTVSRIRTEHFPLTLESARPSHTSQYLCASSPSLLGFQSPLHFGNGTRLTVT.

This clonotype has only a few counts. This CDR3 is CASSKLTGRQPYEQYF. The CDR3 DNA is TGTGCCAGCAGCAAACTTACCGGGCGACAGCCCTACGAGCAGTACTTC. The V gene is TRBV2, the J gene TRBJ2-7, with D perhaps TRBD1 (5 bases). Germline V gives CDR1 SNHLY, CDR2 FYNNEI. Trimming shortened V by 6 bases and J by 2 bases, and 20 bases separated the two germline ends. CDR3 size: 16 residues.

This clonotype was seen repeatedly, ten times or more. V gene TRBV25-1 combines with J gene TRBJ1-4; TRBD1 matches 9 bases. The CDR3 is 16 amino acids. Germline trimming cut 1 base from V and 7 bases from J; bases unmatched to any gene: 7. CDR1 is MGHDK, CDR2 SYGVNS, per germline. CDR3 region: CASSESGTGRIEKLFF. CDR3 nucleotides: TGTGCCAGCAGTGAATCGGGGACAGGGAGAATTGAAAAACTGTTTTTT.

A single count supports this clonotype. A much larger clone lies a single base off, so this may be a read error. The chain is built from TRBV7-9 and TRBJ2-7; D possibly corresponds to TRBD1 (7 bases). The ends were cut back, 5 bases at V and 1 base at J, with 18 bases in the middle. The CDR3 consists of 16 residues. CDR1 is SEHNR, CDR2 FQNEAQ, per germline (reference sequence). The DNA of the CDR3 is TGTGCCAGCAGCCATTCATCAGGGGGAGGTTCCTACGAGCAGTACTTC. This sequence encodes CASSHSSGGGSYEQYF.

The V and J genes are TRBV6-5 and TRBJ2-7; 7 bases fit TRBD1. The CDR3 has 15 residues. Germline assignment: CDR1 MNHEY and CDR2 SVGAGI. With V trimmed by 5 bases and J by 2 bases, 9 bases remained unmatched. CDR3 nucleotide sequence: TGTGCCAGCAGTGATGACAGGGACCACCCCTACGAGCAGTACTTC. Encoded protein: CASSDDRDHPYEQYF.

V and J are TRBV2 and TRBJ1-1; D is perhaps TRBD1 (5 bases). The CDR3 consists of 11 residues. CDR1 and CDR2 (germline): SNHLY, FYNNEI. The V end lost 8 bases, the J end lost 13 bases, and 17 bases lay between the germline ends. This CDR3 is CASGGGLRDFF. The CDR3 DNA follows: TGTGCCAGCGGGGGGGGTCTAAGGGATTTCTTT. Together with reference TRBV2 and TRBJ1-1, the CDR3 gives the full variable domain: EPEVTQTPSHQVTQMGQEVILRCVPISNHLYFYWYRQILGQKVEFLVSFYNNEISEKSEIFDDQFSVERPDGSNFTLKIRSTKLEDSAMYFCASGGGLRDFFGQGTRLTVV.

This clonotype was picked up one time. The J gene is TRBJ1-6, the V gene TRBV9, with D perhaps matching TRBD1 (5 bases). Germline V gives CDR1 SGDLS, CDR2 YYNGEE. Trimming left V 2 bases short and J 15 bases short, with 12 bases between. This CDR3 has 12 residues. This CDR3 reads CASSVDRRGLHF. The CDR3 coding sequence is TGTGCCAGCAGCGTTGACAGACGGGGCCTCCACTTT.

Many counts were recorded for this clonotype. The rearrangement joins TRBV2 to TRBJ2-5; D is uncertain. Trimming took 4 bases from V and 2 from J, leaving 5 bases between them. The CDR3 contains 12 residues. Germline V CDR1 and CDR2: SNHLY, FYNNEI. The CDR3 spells CASSVLQETQYF. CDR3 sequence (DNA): TGTGCCAGCAGTGTACTGCAAGAGACCCAGTACTTC.

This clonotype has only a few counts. As DNA, the CDR3 is TGTGCCAGCAGCAGACAGGGAGCCAATCAGCCCCAGCATTTT. Its translation is CASSRQGANQPQHF. The chain employs TRBV24-1 and TRBJ1-5; TRBD1 matches 7 bases. The CDR3 length is 14 residues. The germline CDR1 and CDR2 sequences are KGHDR and SFDVKD. Germline trimming cut 11 bases from V and 3 bases from J; bases unmatched to any gene: 9.

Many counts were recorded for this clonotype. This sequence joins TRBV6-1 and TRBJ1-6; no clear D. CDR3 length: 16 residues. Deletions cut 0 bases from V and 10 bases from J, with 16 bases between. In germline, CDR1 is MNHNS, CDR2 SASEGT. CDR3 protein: CASSEALGQRISPLHF. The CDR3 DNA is TGTGCCAGCAGTGAAGCGCTAGGGCAGCGCATATCACCCCTCCACTTT.

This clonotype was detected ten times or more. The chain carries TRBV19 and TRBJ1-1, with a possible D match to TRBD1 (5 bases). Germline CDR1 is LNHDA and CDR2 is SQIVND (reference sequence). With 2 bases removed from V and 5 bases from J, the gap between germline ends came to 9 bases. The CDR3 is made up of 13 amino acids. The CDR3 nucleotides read TGTGCCAGTAGTATACGGGGCCCGACTGAAGCTTTCTTT. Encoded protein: CASSIRGPTEAFF.

DNA for the CDR3: TGTGCCAGCAGCTTTCGGGGGCACCAAGAGACCCAGTACTTC. Translation: CASSFRGHQETQYF. The V and J genes are TRBV7-9 and TRBJ2-5; the D gene could be TRBD1 or TRBD2 (6 bases each). CDR3 length: 14 amino acids. Trimming shortened V by 3 bases and J by 0 bases, and 8 bases separated the two germline ends. Germline V gives CDR1 SEHNR, CDR2 FQNEAQ (reference sequence).